The clone carrying this T cell receptor beta chain was seen repeatedly, ten times or more. The target antigen is unknown. The sample originates from a study of CD8+CD57+ T cells in acquired aplastic anemia. Study-wide background: Across the sorted CD4+ and CD8+ cells, DNA amounts averaged approximately 3.1 ug.

The CDR3 loop spans 13 amino acids. Trimming removed 0 bases from V and 8 bases from J, with 8 bases in between. Germline V lookup: CDR1 SGHDN, CDR2 FVKESK. Using genomic DNA as the template, TCR beta VDJ and CDR3 profiling was carried out. TCRdb re-called the reads through MiXCR, storing one row per CDR3 protein. There are 150,000 to 200,000 distinct CDR3 sequences in the sample; around 48% occur only once, and under 40% lies in the top ten. Selection for sequencing was limited to patients who had shown CD8+CD57+ cell expansion by flow cytometry. With no exception, the patients had severe acquired aplastic anemia. Sampling of blood occurred while the patients had still received no therapy. The study, taken as a whole, reports: Any difference that existed in CD8+ Simpson's diversity between patients and controls was not significant.

The V call is TRBV14, the J call TRBJ2-1; D not resolved. Material: sorted CD4+, CD8+, or CD8+CD57+ T cells (not recorded which) from PBMCs. The sequence was obtained from a human donor with aplastic anemia. The CDR3 sequence: CASSQDLHHEQFF. CDR3 DNA sequence: TGTGCCAGCAGCCAAGATCTACACCATGAGCAGTTCTTC.